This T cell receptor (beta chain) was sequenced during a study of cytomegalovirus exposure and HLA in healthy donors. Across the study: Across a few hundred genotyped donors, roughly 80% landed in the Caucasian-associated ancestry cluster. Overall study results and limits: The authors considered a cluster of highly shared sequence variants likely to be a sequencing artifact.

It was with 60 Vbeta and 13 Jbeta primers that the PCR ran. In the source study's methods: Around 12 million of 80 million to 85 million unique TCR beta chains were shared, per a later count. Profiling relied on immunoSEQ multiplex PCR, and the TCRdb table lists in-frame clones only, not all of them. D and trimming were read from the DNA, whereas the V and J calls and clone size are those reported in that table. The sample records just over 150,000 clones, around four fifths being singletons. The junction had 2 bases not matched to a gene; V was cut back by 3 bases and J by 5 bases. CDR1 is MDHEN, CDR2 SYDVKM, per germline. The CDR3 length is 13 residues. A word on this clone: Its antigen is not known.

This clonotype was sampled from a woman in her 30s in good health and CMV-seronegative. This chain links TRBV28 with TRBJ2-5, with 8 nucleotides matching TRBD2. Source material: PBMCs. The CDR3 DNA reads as TGTGCCAGCAGTTTGTCGGGAGGGGAGACCCAGTACTTC. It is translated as CASSLSGGETQYF.